This T cell receptor beta chain was observed in a study of blood T cell repertoires in COVID-19. Authors' processing steps: Estimates of nucleated cell counts were drawn from the amplification of reference gene primers. The method was immunoSEQ multiplex PCR; TCRdb's version includes in-frame clones alone and lacks a portion of them. V and J calls plus clone size are reproduced from that table; the DNA served to infer D and trimming. Here the sample spans about 200,000 clones, roughly 88% being singletons. Trimming took off 2 bases at V and 7 bases at J, with 15 bases between the two ends. The CDR3 runs to 15 residues. The germline CDR1 and CDR2 sequences are MNHNS and SASEGT.

The receptor was isolated from a human donor in a cohort sampled during active COVID-19. The rearrangement links TRBV6-1 to TRBJ2-1; weak D call: TRBD2 (6 bases). The source material was peripheral blood. The CDR3 here is CASSEPREVKNEQFF. DNA of the CDR3: TGTGCCAGCAGTGAACCCAGGGAGGTCAAAAATGAGCAGTTCTTC.